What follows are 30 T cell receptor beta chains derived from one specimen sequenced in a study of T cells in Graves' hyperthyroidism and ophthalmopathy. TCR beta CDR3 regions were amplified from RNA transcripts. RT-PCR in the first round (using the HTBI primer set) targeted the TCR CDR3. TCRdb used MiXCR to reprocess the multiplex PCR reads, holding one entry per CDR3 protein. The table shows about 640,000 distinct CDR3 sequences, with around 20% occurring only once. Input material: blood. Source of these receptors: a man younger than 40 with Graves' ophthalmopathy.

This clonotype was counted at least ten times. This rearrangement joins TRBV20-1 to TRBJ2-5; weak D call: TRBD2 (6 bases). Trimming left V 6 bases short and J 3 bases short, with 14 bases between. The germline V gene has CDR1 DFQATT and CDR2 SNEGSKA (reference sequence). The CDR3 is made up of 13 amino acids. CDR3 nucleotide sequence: TGCAGTGCCGGCGGGGAGTGGGAAGAGACCCAGTACTTC. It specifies CSAGGEWEETQYF.

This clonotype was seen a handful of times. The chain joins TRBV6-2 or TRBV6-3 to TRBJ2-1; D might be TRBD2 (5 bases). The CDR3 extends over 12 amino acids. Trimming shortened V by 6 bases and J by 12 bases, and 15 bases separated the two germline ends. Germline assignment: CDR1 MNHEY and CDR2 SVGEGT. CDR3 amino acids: CASRTGSSWQFF. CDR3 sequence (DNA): TGTGCCAGCAGAACTGGGTCTAGCTGGCAGTTCTTC.

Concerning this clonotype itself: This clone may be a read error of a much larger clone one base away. The CDR3 nucleotides are TGTGCCGGCAGCCAAGAGAGACTAGCCAAAAACATTCAGTACTTC. Residues: CAGSQERLAKNIQYF. This rearrangement joins TRBV3-1 to TRBJ2-4; D uncertain. The length of the CDR3 is 15 residues. In germline, CDR1 is LGHDT, CDR2 YNNKEL (reference sequence).

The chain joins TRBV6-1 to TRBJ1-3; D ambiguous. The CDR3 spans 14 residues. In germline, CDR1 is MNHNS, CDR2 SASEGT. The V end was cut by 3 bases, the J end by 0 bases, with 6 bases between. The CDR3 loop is CASSDYYSGNTIYF. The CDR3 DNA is TGTGCCAGCAGTGACTATTACTCTGGAAACACCATATATTTT.

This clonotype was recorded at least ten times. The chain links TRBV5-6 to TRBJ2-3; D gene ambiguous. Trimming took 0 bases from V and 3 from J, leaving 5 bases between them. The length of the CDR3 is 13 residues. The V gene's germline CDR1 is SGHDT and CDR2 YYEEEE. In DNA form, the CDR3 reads TGTGCCAGCAGCTTGGTGTTTACAGATACGCAGTATTTT. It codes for CASSLVFTDTQYF.

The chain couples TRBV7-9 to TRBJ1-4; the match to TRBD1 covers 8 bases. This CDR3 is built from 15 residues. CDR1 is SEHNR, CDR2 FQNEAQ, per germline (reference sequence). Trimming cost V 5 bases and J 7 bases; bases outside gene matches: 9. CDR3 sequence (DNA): TGTGCCAGCAGCCCCCCAGGGGGCGCAGGTGAAAAACTGTTTTTT. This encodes CASSPPGGAGEKLFF.

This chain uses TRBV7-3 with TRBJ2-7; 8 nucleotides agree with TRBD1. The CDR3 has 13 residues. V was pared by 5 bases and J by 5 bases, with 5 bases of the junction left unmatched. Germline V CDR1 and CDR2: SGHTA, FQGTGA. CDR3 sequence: CASSGQGFNEQYF. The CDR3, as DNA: TGTGCCAGCAGCGGACAGGGATTTAACGAGCAGTACTTC.

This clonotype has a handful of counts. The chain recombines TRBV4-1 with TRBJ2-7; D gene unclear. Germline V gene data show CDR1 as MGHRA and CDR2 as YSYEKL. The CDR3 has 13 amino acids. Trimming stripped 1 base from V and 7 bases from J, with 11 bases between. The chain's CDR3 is CASSQGSMGEQYF. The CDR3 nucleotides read TGCGCCAGCAGCCAAGGGTCTATGGGGGAGCAGTACTTC.

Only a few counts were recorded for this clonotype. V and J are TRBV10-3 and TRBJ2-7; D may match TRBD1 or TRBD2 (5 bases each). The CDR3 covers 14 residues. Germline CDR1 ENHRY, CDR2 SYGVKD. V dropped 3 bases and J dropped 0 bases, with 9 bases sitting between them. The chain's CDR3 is CAISEGTVSYEQYF. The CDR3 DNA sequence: TGTGCCATCAGTGAAGGGACGGTCTCCTACGAGCAGTACTTC.

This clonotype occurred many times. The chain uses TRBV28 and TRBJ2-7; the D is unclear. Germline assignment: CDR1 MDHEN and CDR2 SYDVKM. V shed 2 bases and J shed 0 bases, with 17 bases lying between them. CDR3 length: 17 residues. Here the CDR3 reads CASSLGWAGVSSYEQYF. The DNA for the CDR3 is TGTGCCAGCAGTTTAGGCTGGGCAGGTGTTAGCTCCTACGAGCAGTACTTC.

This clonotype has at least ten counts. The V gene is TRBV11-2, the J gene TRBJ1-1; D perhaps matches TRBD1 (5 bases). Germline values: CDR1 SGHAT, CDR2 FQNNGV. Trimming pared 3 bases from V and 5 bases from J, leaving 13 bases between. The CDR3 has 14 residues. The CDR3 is CASSLTQGETEAFF. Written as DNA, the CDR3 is TGTGCCAGCAGCTTGACCCAGGGTGAGACTGAAGCTTTCTTT.

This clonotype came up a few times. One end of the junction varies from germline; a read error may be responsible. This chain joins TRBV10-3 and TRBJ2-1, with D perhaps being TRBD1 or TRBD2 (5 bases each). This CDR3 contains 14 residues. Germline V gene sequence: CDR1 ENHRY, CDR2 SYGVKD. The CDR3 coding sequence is TGTGCCATCAGTCCGGGACGGGGCTACGATGAGCAGTTCTTC. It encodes CAISPGRGYDEQFF.

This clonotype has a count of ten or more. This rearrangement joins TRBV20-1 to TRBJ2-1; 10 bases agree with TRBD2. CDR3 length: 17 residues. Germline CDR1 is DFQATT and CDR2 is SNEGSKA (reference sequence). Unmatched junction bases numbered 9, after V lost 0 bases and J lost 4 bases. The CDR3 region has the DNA TGCAGTGCTAGAGAGAGCGGGAGGGCCTCTGTGTACAATGAGCAGTTCTTC. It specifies CSARESGRASVYNEQFF.

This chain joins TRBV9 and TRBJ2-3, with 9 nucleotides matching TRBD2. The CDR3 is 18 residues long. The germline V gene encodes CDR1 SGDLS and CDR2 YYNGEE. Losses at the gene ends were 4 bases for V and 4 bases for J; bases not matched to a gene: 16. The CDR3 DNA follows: TGTGCCAGCAGCTCAGCGGGAGGCTTTGAATTGGGCGCAGATACGCAGTATTTT. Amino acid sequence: CASSSAGGFELGADTQYF. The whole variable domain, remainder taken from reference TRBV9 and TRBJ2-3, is DSGVTQTPKHLITATGQRVTLRCSPRSGDLSVYWYQQSLDQGLQFLIQYYNGEERAKGNILERFSAQQFPDLHSELNLSSLELGDSALYFCASSSAGGFELGADTQYFGPGTRLTVL.

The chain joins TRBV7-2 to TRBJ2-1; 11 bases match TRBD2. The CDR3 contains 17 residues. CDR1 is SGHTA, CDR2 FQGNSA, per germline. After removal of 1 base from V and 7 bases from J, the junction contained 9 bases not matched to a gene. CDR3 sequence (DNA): TGTGCCAGCAGCTTAGGGGAAACTAGCGGGAGCGTAAATGAGCAGTTCTTC. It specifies CASSLGETSGSVNEQFF. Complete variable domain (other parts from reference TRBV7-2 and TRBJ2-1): GAGVSQSPSNKVTEKGKDVELRCDPISGHTALYWYRQSLGQGLEFLIYFQGNSAPDKSGLPSDRFSAERTGGSVSTLTIQRTQQEDSAVYLCASSLGETSGSVNEQFFGPGTRLTVL.

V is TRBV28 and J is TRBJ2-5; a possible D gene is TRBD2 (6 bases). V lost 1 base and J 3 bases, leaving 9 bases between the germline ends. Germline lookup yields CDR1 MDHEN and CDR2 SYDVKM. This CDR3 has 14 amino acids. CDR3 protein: CASSLLGGEETQYF. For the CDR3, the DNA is TGTGCCAGCAGTTTATTGGGGGGTGAAGAGACCCAGTACTTC.

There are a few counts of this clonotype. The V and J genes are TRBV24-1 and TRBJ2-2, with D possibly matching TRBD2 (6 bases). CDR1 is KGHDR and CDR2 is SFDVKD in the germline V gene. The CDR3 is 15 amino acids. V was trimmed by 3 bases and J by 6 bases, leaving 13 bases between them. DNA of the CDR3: TGTGCCACCAGTGATCGCGGGAAAAAGTCCGGGGAGCTGTTTTTT. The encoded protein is CATSDRGKKSGELFF.

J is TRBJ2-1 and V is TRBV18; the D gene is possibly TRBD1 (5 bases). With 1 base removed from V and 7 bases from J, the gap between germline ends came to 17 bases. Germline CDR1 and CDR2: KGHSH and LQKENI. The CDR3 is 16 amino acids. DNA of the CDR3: TGTGCCAGCTCACCACAAGGGGAACGTACATGGAATGAGCAGTTCTTC. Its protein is CASSPQGERTWNEQFF.

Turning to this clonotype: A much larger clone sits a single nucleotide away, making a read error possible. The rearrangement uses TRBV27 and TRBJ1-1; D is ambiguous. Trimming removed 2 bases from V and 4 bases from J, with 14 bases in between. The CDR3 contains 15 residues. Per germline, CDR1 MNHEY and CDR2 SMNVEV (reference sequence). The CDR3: CASSLAWQVSTEAFF. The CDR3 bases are TGTGCCAGCAGTTTAGCTTGGCAGGTGAGCACTGAAGCTTTCTTT.

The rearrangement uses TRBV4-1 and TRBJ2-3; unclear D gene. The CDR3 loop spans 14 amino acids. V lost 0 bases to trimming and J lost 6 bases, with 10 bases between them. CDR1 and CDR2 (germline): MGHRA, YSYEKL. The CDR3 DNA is TGCGCCAGCAGCCAAGATCCGAACGGGGATACGCAGTATTTT. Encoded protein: CASSQDPNGDTQYF.

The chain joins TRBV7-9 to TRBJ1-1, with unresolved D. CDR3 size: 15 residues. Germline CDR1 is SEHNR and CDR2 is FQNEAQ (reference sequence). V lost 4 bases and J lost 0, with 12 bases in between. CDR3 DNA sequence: TGTGCCAGCAGCTCCGGTAAGGCCCTGAACACTGAAGCTTTCTTT. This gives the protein CASSSGKALNTEAFF.

In nucleotides, the CDR3 is TGTGCCAGCAGCCTCGATTGGGACAGCTCCTACAATGAGCAGTTCTTC. Translated: CASSLDWDSSYNEQFF. The chain uses TRBV7-2 and TRBJ2-1, with 7 bases identical to TRBD1. CDR1 and CDR2 from the germline V gene are SGHTA and FQGNSA. V shed 5 bases, J shed 0 bases, and the junction held 7 bases outside the gene matches. The CDR3 consists of 16 residues.

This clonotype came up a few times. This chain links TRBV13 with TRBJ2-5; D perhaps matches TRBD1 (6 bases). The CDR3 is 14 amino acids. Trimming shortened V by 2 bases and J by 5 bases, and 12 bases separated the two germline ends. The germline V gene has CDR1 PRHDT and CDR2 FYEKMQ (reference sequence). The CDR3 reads CASSLSPQGETQYF. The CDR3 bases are TGTGCCAGCAGCTTAAGCCCCCAGGGGGAGACCCAGTACTTC. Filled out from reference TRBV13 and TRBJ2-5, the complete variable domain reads AAGVIQSPRHLIKEKRETATLKCYPIPRHDTVYWYQQGPGQDPQFLISFYEKMQSDKGSIPDRFSAQQFSDYHSELNMSSLELGDSALYFCASSLSPQGETQYFGPGTRLLVL.

The CDR3 here is CASRRAQTGHEQYF. The DNA of the CDR3 is TGTGCCAGCAGACGGGCCCAGACCGGTCACGAGCAGTACTTC. The J gene is TRBJ2-7, the V gene TRBV28; D unclear. Trimming shortened V by 6 bases and J by 5 bases, and 17 bases separated the two germline ends. There are 14 residues in the CDR3. Germline loops: CDR1 MDHEN, CDR2 SYDVKM.

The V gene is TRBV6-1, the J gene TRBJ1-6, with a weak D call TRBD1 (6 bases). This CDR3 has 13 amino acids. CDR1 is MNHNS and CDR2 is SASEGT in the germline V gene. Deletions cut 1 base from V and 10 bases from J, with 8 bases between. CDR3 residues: CASSEGQGSPLHF. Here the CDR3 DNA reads TGTGCCAGCAGTGAAGGTCAGGGGTCACCCCTCCACTTT.

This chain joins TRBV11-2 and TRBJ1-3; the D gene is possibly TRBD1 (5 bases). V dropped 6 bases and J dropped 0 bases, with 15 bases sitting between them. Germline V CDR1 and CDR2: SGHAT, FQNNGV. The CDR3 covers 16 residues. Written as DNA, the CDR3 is TGTGCCAGCAGAACAGACAGTACGAGCTCTGGAAACACCATATATTTT. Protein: CASRTDSTSSGNTIYF.

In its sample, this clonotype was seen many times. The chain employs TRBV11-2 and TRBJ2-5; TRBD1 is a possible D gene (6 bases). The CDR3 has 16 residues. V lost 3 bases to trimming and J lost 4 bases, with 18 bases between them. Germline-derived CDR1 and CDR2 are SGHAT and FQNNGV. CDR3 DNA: TGTGCCAGCAGCTTGATTTACGGGACACAAGGAGAGACCCAGTACTTC. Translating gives CASSLIYGTQGETQYF. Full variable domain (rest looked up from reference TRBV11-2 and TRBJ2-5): EAGVAQSPRYKIIEKRQSVAFWCNPISGHATLYWYQQILGQGPKLLIQFQNNGVVDDSQLPKDRFSAERLKGVDSTLKIQPAKLEDSAVYLCASSLIYGTQGETQYFGPGTRLLVL.

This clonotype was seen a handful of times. Here the CDR3 DNA reads TGTGCCAGCAGTTTATCGAGGAGCACCTACGAGCAGTACTTC. Translation gives CASSLSRSTYEQYF. V usage is TRBV27 and J usage is TRBJ2-7, with unresolved D. The V gene's germline CDR1 is MNHEY and CDR2 SMNVEV (reference sequence). CDR3 length: 14 residues. V shed 0 bases and J shed 2 bases, with 8 bases lying between them.

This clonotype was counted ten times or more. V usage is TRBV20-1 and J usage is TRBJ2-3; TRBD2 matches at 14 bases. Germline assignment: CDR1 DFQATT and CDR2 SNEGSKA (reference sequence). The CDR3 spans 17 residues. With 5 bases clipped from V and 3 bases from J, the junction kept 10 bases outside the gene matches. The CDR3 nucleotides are TGCAGTGCTTCTCCTGGGACTAGCGGGAGTTCGACAGATACGCAGTATTTT. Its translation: CSASPGTSGSSTDTQYF.

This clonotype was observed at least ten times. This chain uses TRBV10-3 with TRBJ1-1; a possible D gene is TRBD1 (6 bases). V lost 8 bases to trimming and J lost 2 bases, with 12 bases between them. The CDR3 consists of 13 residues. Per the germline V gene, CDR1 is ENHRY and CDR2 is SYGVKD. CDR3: CAIGQGSNTEAFF. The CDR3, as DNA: TGTGCCATCGGCCAGGGGTCCAACACTGAAGCTTTCTTT.